One and the same sample provided the 3 T cell receptor beta chains below, sequenced in a study of early T cells in non-severe SARS-CoV-2 infection. TCRdb reanalysed the 5' RACE reads using MiXCR and keeps one entry per CDR3 protein. The sample has 35,000 to 45,000 distinct CDR3 sequences, around 7% seen once. This specimen consisted of whole blood, obtained at baseline. The origin of the receptors is an adult who was a healthcare worker with PCR-confirmed SARS-CoV-2 infection or an uninfected control (not recorded which).

The rearrangement uses TRBV6-6 and TRBJ1-5; D possibly corresponds to TRBD1 (5 bases). This CDR3 region has 16 residues. V lost 7 bases, J lost 4 bases, and 20 bases lay in between. The germline CDR1 and CDR2 sequences are MNHNY and SVGAGI (reference sequence). DNA of the CDR3: TGTGCCAGCACCGATGACGGAAGGGGTAGGAATCAGCCCCAGCATTTT. This translates into CASTDDGRGRNQPQHF.

This clonotype was seen repeatedly, ten times or more. The CDR3 nucleotides read TGCGCCAGCAGCCAGAATCTAGCGGGGAACAATGAGCAGTTCTTC. Translation gives CASSQNLAGNNEQFF. The chain employs TRBV4-1 and TRBJ2-1, with TRBD2 identical over 9 bases. CDR1 and CDR2 (germline): MGHRA, YSYEKL. The CDR3 totals 15 residues. V gave up 3 bases and J gave up 5 bases; unmatched junction bases: 5.

There are many counts of this clonotype. This sequence joins TRBV11-2 and TRBJ2-7; D unclear. The CDR3 totals 15 residues. The V and J ends lost 2 bases and 2 bases respectively, with 13 bases between them. Germline CDR1 is SGHAT and CDR2 is FQNNGV. Here the CDR3 DNA reads TGTGCCAGCAGCTTAAGGCAACAGACCACCTACGAGCAGTACTTC. Protein product: CASSLRQQTTYEQYF.